The rows below give T cell receptor beta chains drawn from one sample of a study of T cells in Graves' hyperthyroidism and ophthalmopathy. A single record per CDR3 protein comes from TCRdb applying MiXCR to the multiplex PCR reads. This table has about 350,000 distinct CDR3 sequences, 15% to 20% appearing once. Sample: blood. These receptor sequences come from a woman in her thirties or forties with Graves' ophthalmopathy. CDR3s include the opening cysteine and the closing phenylalanine or tryptophan. The D gene is left open where the match is weak.

TRBV27 NA 14 CASSLGFDTGELFF
TRBV12-3/TRBV12-4 NA 13 CASSFGFDRPLHF
TRBV19 TRBD2 14 CATIAGTNTGELFF
TRBV3-1 NA 14 CASSQVKGNYGYTF
TRBV12-3/TRBV12-4 NA 14 CASSLGSPRDEQYF
TRBV6-5 TRBD2 15 CASSSSLAGVYEQYF
TRBV20-1 NA 14 CSARDEGGHYEQYF
TRBV15 NA 16 CATSRVPPYGNTEAFF
TRBV6-2/TRBV6-3 NA 14 CASTLGRTRGRVFF
TRBV2 TRBD1 15 CASSEQGQGSNEQYF
TRBV28 TRBD1 15 CASSLQQGALYEQYF
TRBV6-4 NA 15 CASSDKGDNTGELFF
TRBV7-2 NA 14 CASSSGLAQETQYF
TRBV28 NA 19 CASRALNSGGGYAKNIQYF
TRBV12-3/TRBV12-4 TRBD1 17 CASSSTPGQGRKTEAFF
TRBV6-1 NA 14 CASSDIPSNQPQHF
TRBV11-2 NA 16 CASRSPKGKPYYGYTF
TRBV13 NA 13 CASYLGGGETQYF
TRBV5-1 NA 15 CASSETGYSNQPQHF
TRBV5-1 TRBD2 16 CASSPVSGRITGELFF
TRBV20-1 NA 13 CSARGGTPSGYTF
TRBV4-3 TRBD2 18 CASSQGDSGSSVTGELFF
TRBV28 NA 15 CASSLGGHANYGYTF
TRBV5-6 TRBD1 15 CASSLTGGRNQPQHF
TRBV7-3 NA 14 CASSLAADAGELFF
TRBV7-9 TRBD1 13 CASSLVGGETQYF
TRBV12-5 TRBD1 12 CASGAGGTEAFF
TRBV12-3/TRBV12-4 TRBD2 16 CASSSLAGESTGELFF
TRBV30 NA 11 CAWSRNYEQYF
TRBV7-8 NA 12 CASSLQIQPQHF
TRBV4-1 NA 16 CASSQGFRGSSNEQYF
TRBV9 TRBD1 16 CASSAARDRSYYEQYF
TRBV12-3/TRBV12-4 NA 15 CASTKEGFTGNTIYF
TRBV29-1 NA 11 CSVGFGGEQYF
TRBV2 NA 14 CASSPTVRSYEQYF
TRBV2 NA 11 CASTEDYGYTF
TRBV12-3/TRBV12-4 TRBD1 16 CASSFRPGGLTGELFF
TRBV6-1 TRBD1 13 CASSAQGTYEQYF
TRBV3-1 NA 16 CASSQGIVSGANVLTF
TRBV19 NA 13 CASSPPSNDEQYF
TRBV19 NA 15 CASSIAPNGNTEAFF
TRBV28 NA 15 CASSFRANPTTGQYF
TRBV6-1 TRBD1 16 CASSELAGQGRETQYF
TRBV20-1 TRBD1 14 CSAAPQGGGTEAFF
TRBV7-9 TRBD1 15 CASSLTGTGRYEQYF
TRBV7-8 NA 15 CASSLMGPNTGELFF
TRBV27 NA 12 CASRDLNTEAFF